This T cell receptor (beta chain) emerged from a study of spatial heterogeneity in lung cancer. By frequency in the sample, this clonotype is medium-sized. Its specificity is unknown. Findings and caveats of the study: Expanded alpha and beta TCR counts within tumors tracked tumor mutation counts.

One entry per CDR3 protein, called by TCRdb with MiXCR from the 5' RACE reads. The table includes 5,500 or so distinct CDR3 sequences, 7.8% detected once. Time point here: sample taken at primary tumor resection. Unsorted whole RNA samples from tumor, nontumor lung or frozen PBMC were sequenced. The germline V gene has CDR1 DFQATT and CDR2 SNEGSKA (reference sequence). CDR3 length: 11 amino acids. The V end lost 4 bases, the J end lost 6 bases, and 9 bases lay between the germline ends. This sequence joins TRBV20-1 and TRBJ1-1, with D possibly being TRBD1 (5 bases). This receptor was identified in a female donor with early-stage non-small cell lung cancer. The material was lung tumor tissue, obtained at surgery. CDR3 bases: TGCAGTGCTAACAGGAATCCTGAAGCTTTCTTT. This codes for CSANRNPEAFF.